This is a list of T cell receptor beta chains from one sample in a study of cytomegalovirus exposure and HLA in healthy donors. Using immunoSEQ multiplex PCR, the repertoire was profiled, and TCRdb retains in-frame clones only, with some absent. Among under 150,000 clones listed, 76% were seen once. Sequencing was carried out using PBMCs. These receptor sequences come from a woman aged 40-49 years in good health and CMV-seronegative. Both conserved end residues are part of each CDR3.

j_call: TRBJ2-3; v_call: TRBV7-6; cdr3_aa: CASSSTGTATQYF
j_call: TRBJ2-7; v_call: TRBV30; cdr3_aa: CAWSEAGSTYEQYF
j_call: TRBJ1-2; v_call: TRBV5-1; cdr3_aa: CASSWIDRGQGYTF
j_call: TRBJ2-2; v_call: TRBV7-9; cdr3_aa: CASSISVGHPYGELFF
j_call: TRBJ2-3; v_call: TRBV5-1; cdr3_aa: CASSSWTSGSLDTQYF
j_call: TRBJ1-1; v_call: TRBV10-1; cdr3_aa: CASSETGATEAFF
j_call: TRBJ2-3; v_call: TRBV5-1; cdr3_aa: CASSSSGTDTQYF
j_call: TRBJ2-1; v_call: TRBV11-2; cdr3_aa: CASSLGGSSYNEQFF
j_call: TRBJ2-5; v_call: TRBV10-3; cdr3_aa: CAISGDRTSGREETQYF
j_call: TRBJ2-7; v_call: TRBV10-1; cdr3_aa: CASSPRTSGSPNF
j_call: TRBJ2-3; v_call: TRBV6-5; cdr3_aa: CASSYSGGAADYTQYF
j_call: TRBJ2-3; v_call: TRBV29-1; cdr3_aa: CSVRPGWADTQYF
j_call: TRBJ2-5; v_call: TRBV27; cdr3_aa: CASRRMVAGQETQYF
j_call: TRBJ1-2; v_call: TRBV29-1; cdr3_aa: CSGAGTGVYGYTF
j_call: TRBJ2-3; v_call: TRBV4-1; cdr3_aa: CASSQERAGLTDTQYF
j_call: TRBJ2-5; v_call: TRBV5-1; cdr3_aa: CASSLALASAETQYF
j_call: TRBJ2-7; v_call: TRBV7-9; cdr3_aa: CASSLGPIFSSYGVYEQYF
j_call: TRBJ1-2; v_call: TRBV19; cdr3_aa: CASSIGVFGTLNYGYTF
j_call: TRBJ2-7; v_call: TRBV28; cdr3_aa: CASSSQGQSPYEQYF
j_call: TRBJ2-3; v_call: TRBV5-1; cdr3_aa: CASSLAVGTDTQYF
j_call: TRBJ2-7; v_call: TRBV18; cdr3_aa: CASSPRLALTYEQYF
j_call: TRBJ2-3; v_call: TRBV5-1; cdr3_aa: CASSQGLEADTQYF
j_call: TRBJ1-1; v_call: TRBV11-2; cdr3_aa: CASSLGLGRSTEAFF
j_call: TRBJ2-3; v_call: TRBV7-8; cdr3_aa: CASSFVLAVDTQYF
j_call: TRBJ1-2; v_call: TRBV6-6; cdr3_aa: CATTREGFYGYTF
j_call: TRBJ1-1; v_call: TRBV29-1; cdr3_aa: CSVVLDRGRTEAFF
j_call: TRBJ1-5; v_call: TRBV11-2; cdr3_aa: CASSGGAGSNQPQHF
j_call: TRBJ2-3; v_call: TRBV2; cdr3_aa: CASTVPRRTDTQYF
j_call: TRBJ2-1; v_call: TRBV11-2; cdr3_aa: CASSLVAGRNEQFF
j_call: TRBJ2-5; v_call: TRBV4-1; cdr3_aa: CASSRQGMGLAGETQYF
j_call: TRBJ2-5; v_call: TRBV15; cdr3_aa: CATSRRLSGVAETQYF
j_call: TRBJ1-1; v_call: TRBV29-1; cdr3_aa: CSAKRHSLNTEAFF
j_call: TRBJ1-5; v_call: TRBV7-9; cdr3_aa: CASSPGFNQPQHF
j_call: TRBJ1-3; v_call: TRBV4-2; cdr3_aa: CASSQGRELSGNTIYF
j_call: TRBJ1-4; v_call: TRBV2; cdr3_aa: CASSRSSTFEKLVF
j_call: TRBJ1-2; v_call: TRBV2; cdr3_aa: CASRGQGGGYTF
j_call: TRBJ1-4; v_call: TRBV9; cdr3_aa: CASSGGAGTGREKLFF
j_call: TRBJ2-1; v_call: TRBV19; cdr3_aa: CASSIPTGGGRYNEQFF
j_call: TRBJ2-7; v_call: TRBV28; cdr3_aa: CASSLLTAYEQYF
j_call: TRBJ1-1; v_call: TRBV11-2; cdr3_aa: CASSLGVVVVGTDWNEAFF
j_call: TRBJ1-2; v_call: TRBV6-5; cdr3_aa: CASSYSIGTGHGYTF
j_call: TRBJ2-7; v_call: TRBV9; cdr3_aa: CASSVGRPNYEQYF
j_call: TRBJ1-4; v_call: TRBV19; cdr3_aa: CASKLQLDRANEKLFF